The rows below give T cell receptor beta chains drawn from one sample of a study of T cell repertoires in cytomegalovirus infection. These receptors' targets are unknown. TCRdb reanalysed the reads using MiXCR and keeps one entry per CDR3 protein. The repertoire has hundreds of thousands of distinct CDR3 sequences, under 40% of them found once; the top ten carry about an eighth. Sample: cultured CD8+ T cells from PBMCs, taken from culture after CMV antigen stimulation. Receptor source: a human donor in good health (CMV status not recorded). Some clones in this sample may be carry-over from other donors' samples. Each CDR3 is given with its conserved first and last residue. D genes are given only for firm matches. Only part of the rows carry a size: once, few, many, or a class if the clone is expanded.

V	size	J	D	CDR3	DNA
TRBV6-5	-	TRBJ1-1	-	CASSYSPMGEAFF	TGTGCCAGCAGTTACTCCCCGATGGGTGAAGCTTTCTTT
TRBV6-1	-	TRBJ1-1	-	CASSISSLQGQNTEAFF	TGTGCCAGCAGCATCTCCTCTCTACAGGGTCAGAACACTGAAGCTTTCTTT
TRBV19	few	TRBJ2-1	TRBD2	CASSIVLVAGGPVEQFF	TGTGCCAGTAGTATAGTCCTCGTGGCGGGGGGGCCGGTTGAGCAGTTCTTC
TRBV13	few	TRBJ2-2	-	CASSSGRKTGELFF	TGTGCCAGCAGCTCAGGGAGGAAAACCGGGGAGCTGTTTTTT
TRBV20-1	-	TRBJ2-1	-	CSARIGPRSYNEQFF	TGCAGTGCTAGAATCGGCCCCAGGTCCTACAATGAGCAGTTCTTC
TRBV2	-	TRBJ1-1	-	CASTERNTEAFF	TGTGCCAGCACCGAAAGGAACACTGAAGCTTTCTTT
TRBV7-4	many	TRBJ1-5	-	CASILWGVNQPQHF	TGTGCCAGCATCCTGTGGGGGGTCAATCAGCCCCAGCATTTT
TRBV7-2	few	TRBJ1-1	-	CASSLRGAYTEAFF	TGTGCCAGCAGCTTACGTGGGGCGTACACTGAAGCTTTCTTT
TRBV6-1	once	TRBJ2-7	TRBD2	CASSIIAGEPYEQYF	TGTGCCAGCAGTATCATAGCGGGGGAACCCTACGAGCAGTACTTC
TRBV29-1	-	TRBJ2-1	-	CSVRLGSEQFF	TGCAGCGTTCGACTGGGGTCTGAGCAGTTCTTC
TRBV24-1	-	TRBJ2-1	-	CATRRGSRDEQFF	TGTGCCACCAGGAGGGGGAGCAGGGATGAGCAGTTCTTC
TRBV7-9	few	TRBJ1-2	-	CASSFPERGYGYTF	TGTGCCAGCAGCTTCCCGGAGAGGGGTTATGGCTACACCTTC
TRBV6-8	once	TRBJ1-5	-	CASQKYRGNQPQHF	TGTGCCAGCCAGAAATACAGAGGCAATCAGCCCCAGCATTTT
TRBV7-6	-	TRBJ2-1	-	CASSSPTRNNEQFF	TGTGCCAGCAGCTCCCCGACACGAAACAATGAGCAGTTCTTC
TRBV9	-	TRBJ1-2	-	CASSVGGTGYTF	TGTGCCAGCAGCGTAGGAGGAACTGGGTACACCTTC
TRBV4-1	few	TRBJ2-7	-	CASSQDREGPRDEQYF	TGCGCCAGCAGCCAAGATCGCGAGGGACCTCGGGACGAGCAGTACTTC
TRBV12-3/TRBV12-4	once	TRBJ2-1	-	CASSESFYNEQFF	TGTGCCAGCAGTGAAAGTTTCTACAATGAGCAGTTCTTC
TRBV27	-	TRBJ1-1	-	CASSTTGRKTEAFF	TGTGCCAGCAGTACCACAGGGCGGAAAACTGAAGCTTTCTTT
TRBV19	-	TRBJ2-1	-	CASSIEGGYNEQFF	TGTGCCAGTAGTATCGAGGGGGGATACAATGAGCAGTTCTTC
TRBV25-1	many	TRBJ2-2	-	CASTPREAGTNTGELFF	TGTGCCAGCACCCCCCGGGAGGCAGGGACAAACACCGGGGAGCTGTTTTTT
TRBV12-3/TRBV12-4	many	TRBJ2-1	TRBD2	CASRPGLAGYNEQFF	TGTGCCAGCAGGCCGGGACTAGCGGGGTACAATGAGCAGTTCTTC
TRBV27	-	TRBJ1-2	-	CASSFGLSYGYTF	TGTGCCAGCAGTTTCGGACTTAGCTATGGCTACACCTTC
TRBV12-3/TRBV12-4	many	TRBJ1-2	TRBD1	CASSGQGEEDGYTF	TGTGCCAGTTCCGGACAGGGAGAGGAAGACGGCTACACCTTC
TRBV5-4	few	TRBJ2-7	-	CASSFRDLPYEQYF	TGTGCCAGCAGCTTCCGGGACCTTCCCTACGAGCAGTACTTC
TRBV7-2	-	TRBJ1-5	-	CASSSGGMGAHGNQPQHF	TGTGCCAGCAGCTCGGGGGGGATGGGGGCTCATGGCAATCAGCCCCAGCATTTT
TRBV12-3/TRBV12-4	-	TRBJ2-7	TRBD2	CASSARLAGTYEQYF	TGTGCCAGCAGTGCCAGACTAGCGGGGACCTACGAGCAGTACTTC
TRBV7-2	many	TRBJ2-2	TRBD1	CASSSVRGGLGGELFF	TGTGCCAGCAGCTCCGTCCGAGGGGGCCTGGGCGGGGAGCTGTTTTTT
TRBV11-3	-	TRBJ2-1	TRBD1	CACSLGTDRGSNEQFF	TGTGCCTGCAGCTTGGGGACGGACAGGGGATCGAATGAGCAGTTCTTC
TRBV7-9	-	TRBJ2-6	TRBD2	CASSLAGLDWADGANVLTF	TGTGCCAGCAGCTTAGCGGGACTAGACTGGGCGGATGGGGCCAACGTCCTGACTTTC
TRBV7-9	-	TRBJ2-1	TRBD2	CASSPSGGGSNEQFF	TGTGCCAGCAGCCCTAGCGGGGGGGGAAGCAATGAGCAGTTCTTC
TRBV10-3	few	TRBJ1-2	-	CAISESMGRENYGYTF	TGTGCCATCAGTGAGTCGATGGGCAGAGAGAACTATGGCTACACCTTC
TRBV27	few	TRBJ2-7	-	CASSLSRLYEQYF	TGTGCCAGCAGTTTATCCAGACTCTACGAGCAGTACTTC
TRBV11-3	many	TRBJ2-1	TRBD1	CASSSRQGLDNEQFF	TGTGCCAGCAGCTCCCGACAGGGGTTGGATAATGAGCAGTTCTTC
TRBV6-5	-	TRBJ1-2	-	CASLPITDPLDYGYTF	TGTGCCAGTTTACCTATCACGGACCCTCTTGACTATGGCTACACCTTC
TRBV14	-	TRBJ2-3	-	CASSQETTRLDTQYF	TGTGCCAGCAGCCAAGAAACTACCAGATTGGATACGCAGTATTTT
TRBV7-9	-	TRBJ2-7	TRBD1	CATGTGSAIYEQYF	TGTGCCACCGGGACAGGGTCGGCTATCTACGAGCAGTACTTC
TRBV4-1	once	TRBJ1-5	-	CASSQDLYNQPQHF	TGCGCCAGCAGCCAAGATCTGTACAATCAGCCCCAGCATTTT
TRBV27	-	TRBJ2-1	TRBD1	CVSSPGTGINEQFF	TGTGTCAGCAGCCCCGGGACAGGGATCAATGAGCAGTTCTTC
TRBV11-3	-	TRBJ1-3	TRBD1	CASSFRTGRGGNTIYF	TGTGCCAGCAGCTTCAGGACAGGGCGAGGTGGAAACACCATATATTTT